This TCR beta chain was retrieved from a study of breast tumors, draining lymph nodes, adjacent tissues. The study, taken as a whole, reports: The data were judged consistent with most tumor T cells coming from lymph node and expanding in tumor. Tumor TCR diversity was below lymph nodes but above nontumor tissue.

A few counts support this clonotype. Its antigen is unidentified. Trimming cost V 1 base and J 4 bases, with 13 bases left between them. The CDR3 sequence is 15 residues long. TCRdb recomputed calls from the multiplex PCR reads with MiXCR, one row per CDR3 protein. Among under 350,000 distinct CDR3 sequences, more than 30% were seen once, and the ten largest hold 1.1%. Breast cancer patients provided tissue from their axillary draining lymph nodes. The TCR comes from a female donor with breast cancer. Some clones in this sample may be carry-over from other donors' samples. This chain links TRBV12-3 or TRBV12-4 with TRBJ1-2, with D tentatively TRBD1 (5 bases). The sequenced sample consisted of axillary lymph node tissue. The CDR3 DNA follows: TGTGCCAGCAGTTTAGGTGACAGCCTCATCTATGGCTACACCTTC. It encodes CASSLGDSLIYGYTF.